This TCR beta chain was recorded in a study of cytomegalovirus exposure and HLA in healthy donors. Findings and caveats of the study: TRBV6-2, TRBV6-3 and some other V segments were unresolvable in 87-base-pair reads. As a later analysis showed, a missense DCLRE1C variant was linked to trimming of TCR beta V- and J-genes.

Note on this clone: Its matching antigen is unknown.

PCR employed 60 Vbeta and 13 Jbeta primers. Using immunoSEQ multiplex PCR, the repertoire was profiled, and TCRdb retains in-frame clones only, with some absent. This table holds over 35,000 clones. Looked up from germline, CDR1 is SEHNR and CDR2 is FQNEAQ (reference sequence). After removal of 5 bases from V and 5 bases from J, the junction contained 10 bases not matched to a gene. The CDR3 is 16 amino acids. The V gene is TRBV7-9, the J gene TRBJ2-1; 9 bases line up with TRBD1. Sequenced: PBMCs. This sequence was found in a woman aged 30 to 39 in good health and CMV-seronegative. As DNA, the CDR3 is TGTGCCAGCAGCCGAGCGCGGACAGGGGCTAACAATGAGCAGTTCTTC. This encodes CASSRARTGANNEQFF.